This T cell receptor (beta chain) originates from a study of shared clonotypes between healthy human individuals. The CDR3 is 16 residues long. V was clipped by 1 base and J by 2 bases, with 11 bases between them. The germline V gene has CDR1 LNHNV and CDR2 YYDKDF (reference sequence). Repertoires were generated with immunoSEQ multiplex PCR, while TCRdb's copy carries only in-frame clones and drops some. In the table there are 950,000 to 1,100,000 clones, approximately 76% of which are singletons. This TCR was sampled from a man younger than 30 in good health. The J gene is TRBJ1-4, the V gene TRBV15; D is uncertain. The material sequenced was memory CD4+ T cells sorted from blood. The sample's subset: CD45RA-negative fraction. The CDR3 DNA reads TGTGCCACCAGCAGAGGAACGGGTTCCACTAATGAAAAACTGTTTTTT. Translated, it gives CATSRGTGSTNEKLFF.